This is a list of T cell receptor beta chains from one sample in a study of cytomegalovirus exposure and HLA in healthy donors. The table came from immunoSEQ multiplex PCR; TCRdb's copy has only in-frame clones and leaves some out. The sample has under 200,000 clones, 75% to 85% seen once. Sequencing input: PBMCs. All receptors derive from a woman under 30 in good health and CMV-seronegative. Each CDR3 is given with its conserved first and last residue. A D gene is named only where the DNA matches it firmly. Clone size, where shown, is once, few, many, or a class for clones that have expanded.

>TRBV30|.|TRBJ1-5|.
CAWSINDQPQHF
TGTGCCTGGAGTATAAATGATCAGCCCCAGCATTTT
>TRBV6-1|TRBD1|TRBJ2-1|.
CASTPGQGNNNEQFF
TGTGCCAGCACCCCTGGACAGGGAAATAACAATGAGCAGTTCTTC
>TRBV29-1|TRBD2|TRBJ2-2|.
CSAWLGTSGRGGSTGELFF
TGCAGCGCCTGGTTAGGTACTAGCGGGAGGGGAGGCAGCACCGGGGAGCTGTTTTTT
>TRBV19|TRBD1|TRBJ2-1|.
CASSILDRGRDNEQFF
TGTGCCAGTAGTATCCTCGACAGGGGCAGGGACAATGAGCAGTTCTTC
>TRBV29-1|.|TRBJ2-7|.
CSVEDLYEQYF
TGCAGCGTTGAAGATCTTTACGAGCAGTACTTC
>TRBV6-1|TRBD1|TRBJ2-1|.
CAALDRGRQFF
TGTGCCGCCCTGGACAGGGGGCGGCAGTTCTTC
>TRBV28|.|TRBJ2-1|.
CASSPGFNYNEQFF
TGTGCCAGCAGTCCAGGGTTTAACTACAATGAGCAGTTCTTC
>TRBV9|TRBD2|TRBJ2-5|.
CASSPGTSGSTQETQYF
TGTGCCAGCAGCCCCGGGACTAGCGGGAGCACCCAAGAGACCCAGTACTTC
>TRBV11-1|.|TRBJ1-3|.
CASSFSGTGLNTIYF
TGTGCCAGCAGCTTTTCCGGGACGGGACTAAACACCATATATTTT
>TRBV30|TRBD2|TRBJ2-5|.
CAWRHPGQGSTSGRAGEETQYF
TGTGCCTGGAGGCATCCGGGACAGGGTTCTACTAGCGGGAGAGCTGGCGAAGAGACCCAGTACTTC
>TRBV5-1|TRBD2|TRBJ2-2|.
CASSWGGLDPTGELFF
TGCGCCAGCAGCTGGGGCGGACTAGACCCTACCGGGGAGCTGTTTTTT
>TRBV5-1|TRBD1|TRBJ2-3|.
CASSYGTGELGTQYF
TGCGCCAGCAGCTACGGGACAGGGGAATTAGGTACGCAGTATTTT
>TRBV5-1|.|TRBJ2-2|.
CASSLNTGELFF
TGCGCCAGCAGCCTCAACACCGGGGAGCTGTTTTTT
>TRBV7-8|TRBD1|TRBJ1-1|.
CASSLSQGGLTEAFF
TGTGCCAGCAGCTTATCCCAGGGGGGTCTCACTGAAGCTTTCTTT
>TRBV6-1|.|TRBJ1-2|.
CASSGGRGYTF
TGTGCCAGCAGTGGGGGCAGAGGCTACACCTTC
>TRBV18|.|TRBJ2-1|.
CASSPRKSSYNEQFF
TGTGCCAGCTCACCACGAAAGAGCTCCTACAATGAGCAGTTCTTC
>TRBV6-1|TRBD1|TRBJ2-7|.
CASSEGQASYEQYF
TGTGCCAGCAGTGAGGGACAGGCGTCCTACGAGCAGTACTTC
>TRBV6-5|TRBD1|TRBJ1-1|.
CASSPRQGGRAFF
TGTGCCAGCAGTCCTCGACAGGGGGGAAGAGCTTTCTTT
>TRBV4-1|.|TRBJ2-2|.
CASSQGPVTGELFF
TGCGCCAGCAGCCAAGGGCCCGTTACCGGGGAGCTGTTTTTT
>TRBV6-1|.|TRBJ2-3|.
CASSEARLGVFFFTDTQYF
TGTGCCAGCAGTGAAGCACGGTTAGGAGTTTTTTTCTTCACAGATACGCAGTATTTT
>TRBV2|.|TRBJ2-7|few
CASSERGASYEQYF
TGTGCCAGCAGTGAACGGGGGGCCTCCTACGAGCAGTACTTC
>TRBV10-3|.|TRBJ1-2|.
CATGGDYGYTF
TGTGCCACGGGGGGTGACTATGGCTACACCTTC
>TRBV5-6|TRBD1|TRBJ2-7|.
CASSFQGAAEQYF
TGTGCCAGCAGCTTCCAGGGGGCGGCCGAGCAGTACTTC
>TRBV6-6|TRBD2|TRBJ2-1|.
CASIYSGNYNEQFF
TGTGCCAGCATCTATAGCGGGAACTACAATGAGCAGTTCTTC
>TRBV28|.|TRBJ2-7|few
CASKRYGTNEEQYF
TGTGCCAGCAAGAGGTACGGAACAAACGAAGAGCAGTACTTC
>TRBV6-5|.|TRBJ1-6|.
CASSYRGGSYNSPLHF
TGTGCCAGCAGTTACAGGGGTGGCTCCTATAATTCACCCCTCCACTTT
>TRBV28|.|TRBJ2-6|.
CASYSGANVLTF
TGTGCCAGTTACTCTGGGGCCAACGTCCTGACTTTC
>TRBV6-6|.|TRBJ2-5|.
CASSSTGTQETQYF
TGTGCCAGCAGTTCTACAGGGACCCAAGAGACCCAGTACTTC
>TRBV28|TRBD1|TRBJ1-1|once
CASRGGQMAAFF
TGTGCCAGCAGGGGGGGACAGATGGCGGCTTTCTTT
>TRBV30|.|TRBJ1-6|.
CAWSVLRGYNSPLHF
TGTGCCTGGAGTGTACTTAGGGGATATAATTCACCCCTCCACTTT
>TRBV18|TRBD1|TRBJ2-1|.
CASSPWDSSSYNEQFF
TGTGCCAGCTCACCCTGGGACAGCAGCTCCTACAATGAGCAGTTCTTC
>TRBV2|.|TRBJ1-2|.
CASSVTTSGEGYTF
TGTGCCAGCAGTGTCACTACAAGTGGTGAAGGCTACACCTTC
>TRBV6-5|TRBD2|TRBJ2-7|.
CASRRLTSGSYEQYF
TGTGCCAGCAGACGATTGACTAGCGGATCCTACGAGCAGTACTTC
>TRBV11-1|TRBD1|TRBJ2-5|.
CASSLQAGGRETQYF
TGTGCCAGCAGCTTACAGGCAGGGGGTCGGGAGACCCAGTACTTC
>TRBV7-2|.|TRBJ2-2|.
CASISTLFLTGELFF
TGTGCCAGCATCTCGACTCTGTTCCTCACCGGGGAGCTGTTTTTT
>TRBV7-3|TRBD2|TRBJ2-5|.
CASSLAGGETQYF
TGTGCCAGCAGCTTAGCGGGAGGAGAGACCCAGTACTTC
>TRBV5-1|.|TRBJ2-5|.
CASGSGLRAETQYF
TGCGCCAGCGGAAGCGGACTAAGGGCGGAGACCCAGTACTTC
>TRBV10-1|.|TRBJ1-3|.
CASQQFSGNTIYF
TGCGCCAGCCAACAGTTCTCTGGAAACACCATATATTTT
>TRBV7-9|TRBD1|TRBJ2-7|.
CASSFVLAGGTYEQYF
TGTGCCAGCAGCTTTGTCTTGGCAGGGGGTACCTACGAGCAGTACTTC
>TRBV5-1|.|TRBJ1-5|.
CASSYTGQNNQPQHF
TGCGCCAGCAGCTACACAGGACAGAACAATCAGCCCCAGCATTTT
>TRBV6-4|.|TRBJ1-1|few
CASSAGRGTEAFF
TGTGCCAGCAGTGCAGGCAGGGGAACTGAAGCTTTCTTT
>TRBV2|.|TRBJ1-2|many
CASSVSGVYGYTF
TGTGCCAGCAGTGTTTCAGGGGTCTATGGCTACACCTTC
>TRBV27|TRBD1|TRBJ1-1|.
CASSPGTVNTEAFF
TGTGCCAGCAGTCCCGGGACAGTGAACACTGAAGCTTTCTTT
>TRBV7-3|TRBD2|TRBJ2-1|.
CASSSKGAGGFYNEQFF
TGTGCCAGCAGCTCAAAAGGAGCGGGAGGGTTCTACAATGAGCAGTTCTTC
>TRBV25-1|.|TRBJ2-7|.
CASSRGRSYEQYF
TGTGCCAGCAGTCGGGGGAGATCCTACGAGCAGTACTTC
>TRBV7-2|TRBD2|TRBJ2-5|.
CASSLVGLEQETQYF
TGTGCCAGCAGCTTGGTCGGACTAGAACAAGAGACCCAGTACTTC
>TRBV2|.|TRBJ1-5|.
CASSMGRRNQPQHF
TGTGCCAGCTCGATGGGCAGGCGCAATCAGCCCCAGCATTTT
>TRBV6-1|TRBD2|TRBJ2-7|.
CASSEARGGRAQYEQYF
TGTGCCAGCAGTGAAGCGCGTGGAGGGAGGGCCCAGTACGAGCAGTACTTC